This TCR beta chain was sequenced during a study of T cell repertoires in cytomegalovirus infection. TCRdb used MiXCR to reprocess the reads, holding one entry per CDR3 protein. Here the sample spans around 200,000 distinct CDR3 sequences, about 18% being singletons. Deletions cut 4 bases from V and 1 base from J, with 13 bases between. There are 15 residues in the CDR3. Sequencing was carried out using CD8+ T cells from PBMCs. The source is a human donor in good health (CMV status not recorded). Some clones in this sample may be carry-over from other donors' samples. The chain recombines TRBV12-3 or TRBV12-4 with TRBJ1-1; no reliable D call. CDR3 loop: CASSWGVSGNTEAFF. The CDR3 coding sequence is TGTGCCAGCAGTTGGGGAGTTTCAGGGAACACTGAAGCTTTCTTT.